These 14 T cell receptor beta chains share one sample of origin, sequenced in a study of blood T cell repertoires in COVID-19. Repertoires were generated with immunoSEQ multiplex PCR, while TCRdb's copy carries only in-frame clones and drops some. The table records about 190,000 clones, around 90% of them present only once. The source material was peripheral blood. Receptor source: a man in his forties with acute or convalescent COVID-19.

This clone was seen a handful of times. The J gene is TRBJ1-6, the V gene TRBV4-1, with 7 bases matching TRBD1. The trim removed 3 bases at V and 0 bases at J, leaving 8 bases unmatched. Germline-derived CDR1 and CDR2 are MGHRA and YSYEKL. This CDR3 is built from 18 residues. This CDR3 is CASSHEGQKSSYNSPLHF. CDR3 in DNA: TGCGCCAGCAGCCACGAGGGACAGAAGAGCTCCTATAATTCACCCCTCCACTTT.

This sequence joins TRBV20-1 and TRBJ2-5; D is uncertain. The CDR3 covers 11 residues. CDR1 DFQATT and CDR2 SNEGSKA come from the germline V gene (reference sequence). V lost 3 bases and J 2 bases, leaving 4 bases between the germline ends. CDR3 nucleotide sequence: TGCAGTGCTAGTCAGCAAGAGACCCAGTACTTC. This codes for CSASQQETQYF.

This clone was seen a few times. The genes are TRBV11-2 and TRBJ2-7; D remains ambiguous. V was pared by 1 base and J by 3 bases, with 7 bases between. This CDR3 has 13 residues. From germline, CDR1 is SGHAT and CDR2 FQNNGV. CDR3 in amino acids: CASSLGAFYEQYF. DNA for the CDR3: TGTGCCAGCAGCTTAGGGGCATTCTACGAGCAGTACTTC.

The chain links TRBV9 to TRBJ2-5, with a possible D match to TRBD2 (7 bases). CDR1 and CDR2 from the germline V gene are SGDLS and YYNGEE. CDR3 length: 18 residues. Deletions cut 1 base from V and 0 bases from J, with 19 bases between. The CDR3, as DNA: TGTGCCAGCAGCGTATCTGGTAGGGCGGGGGCCAACCAAGAGACCCAGTACTTC. Translation: CASSVSGRAGANQETQYF. The whole variable domain, remainder taken from reference TRBV9 and TRBJ2-5, is DSGVTQTPKHLITATGQRVTLRCSPRSGDLSVYWYQQSLDQGLQFLIQYYNGEERAKGNILERFSAQQFPDLHSELNLSSLELGDSALYFCASSVSGRAGANQETQYFGPGTRLLVL.

The gene calls are TRBV28 and TRBJ2-7, with TRBD1 as a possible D gene (5 bases). CDR1 is MDHEN and CDR2 is SYDVKM in the germline V gene. The length of the CDR3 is 12 residues. The germline V and J ends were trimmed by 3 bases and 9 bases, with 12 bases remaining between them. CDR3 sequence (DNA): TGTGCCAGCAGTTTCAGGGATGAGAGGCAGTACTTC. Protein: CASSFRDERQYF.

The sample holds one count of this clone. V is TRBV6-2 or TRBV6-3 and J is TRBJ1-5, with 10 bases matching TRBD1. The germline CDR1 and CDR2 sequences are MNHEY and SVGEGT. V lost 6 bases to trimming and J lost 2 bases; unmatched junction nucleotides: 13. The CDR3 consists of 18 residues. CDR3 coding DNA: TGTGCCAGCAGCAGACCGACAGGGGGCCTGAGGGGCAATCAGCCCCAGCATTTT. It translates to CASSRPTGGLRGNQPQHF.

The chain couples TRBV5-1 to TRBJ1-3; 9 nucleotides match TRBD1. The CDR3 spans 16 residues. Trimming cost V 3 bases and J 0 bases; bases outside gene matches: 4. CDR1 and CDR2 from the germline V gene are SGHRS and YFSETQ. The CDR3, as DNA: TGCGCCAGCAGCTGGACAGGGGTGGGCTCTGGAAACACCATATATTTT. Its translation: CASSWTGVGSGNTIYF.

The gene calls are TRBV10-3 and TRBJ1-2; a possible D gene is TRBD1 (6 bases). Trimming pared 0 bases from V and 4 bases from J, leaving 9 bases between. CDR1 ENHRY and CDR2 SYGVKD come from the germline V gene. The CDR3 spans 14 residues. CDR3 coding DNA: TGTGCCATCAGTGAGTCAGGGGGAAGCTATGGCTACACCTTC. The encoded protein is CAISESGGSYGYTF.

In DNA form, the CDR3 reads TGTGCCAGCAGCCGGACTAGCGGGGGGGGAGATACGCAGTATTTT. Encoded protein: CASSRTSGGGDTQYF. The J gene is TRBJ2-3, the V gene TRBV3-1 (or the pseudogene TRBV3-2); 15 bases map to TRBD2. The germline V gene has CDR1 LGHDT and CDR2 YNNKEL (reference sequence). This CDR3 has 15 amino acids. The V segment lost 4 bases and the J segment 5 bases; nucleotides outside the gene matches: 1.

The chain uses TRBV28 and TRBJ1-1; perhaps TRBD1 as D (6 bases). The length of the CDR3 is 12 residues. The V end lost 6 bases, the J end lost 7 bases, and 12 bases lay between the germline ends. The germline V gene has CDR1 MDHEN and CDR2 SYDVKM. In nucleotides, the CDR3 is TGTGCCAGCAGGAGGGGGGGTAATGAAGCTTTCTTT. It is translated as CASRRGGNEAFF.

V and J are TRBV27 and TRBJ1-4; 7 bases agree with TRBD1. The CDR3 totals 16 residues. J lost 12 bases, V lost 5 bases, and 18 bases had no gene match. CDR1 is MNHEY and CDR2 is SMNVEV in the germline V gene (reference sequence). The CDR3 nucleotides read TGTGCCAGCAGTGTCGGGACAGATTTCGAAATCGGGGAACTGTTTTTT. Its translation: CASSVGTDFEIGELFF.

The rearrangement uses TRBV9 and TRBJ2-2; no clear D gene. Germline V lookup: CDR1 SGDLS, CDR2 YYNGEE. V was shortened by 3 bases and J by 1 base, with 19 bases between the two germline ends. This CDR3 region has 18 residues. This CDR3 reads CASSGSPTSELNTGELFF. CDR3 coding DNA: TGTGCCAGCAGCGGTAGCCCCACATCAGAACTGAACACCGGGGAGCTGTTTTTT.

The chain couples TRBV2 to TRBJ2-3, with a tentative D call TRBD1 (6 bases). CDR3 length equals 14 residues. Looked up from germline, CDR1 is SNHLY and CDR2 is FYNNEI. The CDR3, as DNA: TGTTCTACGAATCGGGACACGAACACAGATACGCAGTATTTT. This encodes CSTNRDTNTDTQYF.

The DNA for the CDR3 is TGTGCCATCAGTGATATGGCGGGGGGCACAGATACGCAGTATTTT. Its protein product is CAISDMAGGTDTQYF. This sequence joins TRBV10-3 and TRBJ2-3, with TRBD2 matching 7 bases. CDR1 and CDR2 (germline): ENHRY, SYGVKD. The CDR3 consists of 15 residues. With V trimmed by 3 bases and J by 1 base, 4 bases remained unmatched.